These 23 T cell receptor beta chains were sequenced from one sample in a study of blood T cell repertoires in COVID-19 (dated by TCRdb to 2019 to 2021). The library was built by means of the immunoSEQ multiplex PCR assay. TCRdb took over this immuneACCESS table, retaining in-frame rearrangements with V and J assigned. Such tables are incomplete; in checked studies, under half of the missing clones stem from an unresolved V gene, and the remainder is unexplained. The sample has 200,000 to 300,000 clones on record, around 87% of them singletons. Roughly 4.9% of the sample comes from the top ten. Sequenced sample: peripheral blood. All receptors derive from a woman aged 60 to 75 with COVID-19, enrolled during active disease.

The V and J genes are TRBV6-2 or TRBV6-3 and TRBJ2-7; TRBD1 matches at 8 bases. This CDR3 contains 14 residues. J was trimmed by 4 bases and V by 6 bases; bases with no gene match: 8. Germline V gene data show CDR1 as MNHEY and CDR2 as SVGEGT. Here the CDR3 reads CASSHGQGSYEQYF. The CDR3, as DNA: TGTGCCAGCAGCCACGGACAGGGTTCTTACGAGCAGTACTTC.

The chain couples TRBV10-3 to TRBJ2-2, with 14 bases fitting TRBD2. Germline lookup yields CDR1 ENHRY and CDR2 SYGVKD. Trimming at V came to 7 bases and at J to 5 bases, leaving 9 bases not matched to a gene. The CDR3 runs to 17 residues. CDR3 loop: CAITPTSGRAGTGELFF. The CDR3 DNA follows: TGTGCCATCACCCCGACTAGCGGGAGGGCGGGGACCGGGGAGCTGTTTTTT.

The chain is built from TRBV7-9 and TRBJ2-4; a weak D match, TRBD2 (5 bases). The CDR3 totals 15 residues. V was clipped by 5 bases and J by 7 bases, with 18 bases between them. The germline CDR1 and CDR2 sequences are SEHNR and FQNEAQ (reference sequence). CDR3 protein: CASSPPWVEVNIQYF. In nucleotides, the CDR3 is TGTGCCAGCAGCCCGCCTTGGGTGGAGGTCAACATTCAGTACTTC. Full variable domain (rest looked up from reference TRBV7-9 and TRBJ2-4): DTGVSQNPRHKITKRGQNVTFRCDPISEHNRLYWYRQTLGQGPEFLTYFQNEAQLEKSRLLSDRFSAERPKGSFSTLEIQRTEQGDSAMYLCASSPPWVEVNIQYFGAGTRLSVL.

The chain links TRBV6-4 to TRBJ1-1; D remains ambiguous. The CDR3 runs to 14 residues. V was trimmed by 5 bases and J by 6 bases, leaving 16 bases between them. Germline CDR1 is MRHNA and CDR2 is SNTAGT. The CDR3 DNA follows: TGTGCCAGCAGTTTATCAGCTAAGGCGGCTGAAGCTTTCTTT. Translating gives CASSLSAKAAEAFF.

Concerning this clone: Other DNA sequences in this specimen translate into the identical CDR3. The CDR3 is CASRRNTEAFF. The CDR3 DNA is TGTGCCAGCAGGAGGAACACTGAAGCTTTCTTT. This rearrangement joins TRBV28 to TRBJ1-1, with D unresolved. V lost 6 bases and J 1 base, leaving 3 bases between the germline ends. The CDR3 is 11 residues long. Germline V gene data show CDR1 as MDHEN and CDR2 as SYDVKM. Variable domain in full (rest from reference TRBV28 and TRBJ1-1): DVKVTQSSRYLVKRTGEKVFLECVQDMDHENMFWYRQDPGLGLRLIYFSYDVKMKEKGDIPEGYSVSREKKERFSLILESASTNQTSMYLCASRRNTEAFFGQGTRLTVV.

This sequence joins TRBV19 and TRBJ1-5; 11 bases fit TRBD1. The CDR3 has 15 residues. CDR1 is LNHDA, CDR2 SQIVND, per germline (reference sequence). The V gene end was trimmed by 5 bases and the J gene end by 4 bases; junction bases not matched to a gene: 4. The chain's CDR3 is CASSARDRGNQPQHF. The CDR3 region has the DNA TGTGCCAGTAGTGCCCGGGACAGGGGGAATCAGCCCCAGCATTTT.

The CDR3 loop reads CASSRQLTGGGVLRGYTF. CDR3 DNA: TGTGCCAGCAGCCGGCAGCTAACAGGGGGCGGGGTATTGCGGGGCTACACCTTC. This chain links TRBV27 with TRBJ1-2; 9 positions agree with TRBD1. This CDR3 spans 18 amino acids. Germline V gives CDR1 MNHEY, CDR2 SMNVEV (reference sequence). J lost 8 bases, V lost 6 bases, and 22 bases had no gene match.

This chain connects TRBV21-1 to TRBJ2-2; the table's D call of TRBD2 was not tested on the DNA. TRBV21-1 is annotated as a pseudogene. The CDR3 is 16 amino acids. DNA for the CDR3: TGTGCCAGCAGCAAAGTTGCCCTAGCGGGAGTCGGGGAGCTGTTTTTT. Protein product: CASSKVALAGVGELFF.

This chain uses TRBV5-4 with TRBJ2-7, with 8 bases matching TRBD2. This CDR3 is built from 16 residues. V shed 2 bases and J 3 bases; nucleotides not matched to a gene: 10. The germline V gene encodes CDR1 SGHNT and CDR2 YYREEE (reference sequence). CDR3 sequence reads: CASSLGAGVVGYEQYF. In nucleotides, the CDR3 is TGTGCCAGCAGCTTAGGAGCGGGAGTAGTGGGCTACGAGCAGTACTTC. Looking up the rest from reference TRBV5-4 and TRBJ2-7 gives the full variable domain: ETGVTQSPTHLIKTRGQQVTLRCSSQSGHNTVSWYQQALGQGPQFIFQYYREEENGRGNFPPRFSGLQFPNYSSELNVNALELDDSALYLCASSLGAGVVGYEQYFGPGTRLTVT.

The V gene is TRBV7-9, the J gene TRBJ2-7; 9 bases align to TRBD2. The V gene's germline CDR1 is SEHNR and CDR2 FQNEAQ (reference sequence). The CDR3 totals 16 residues. With 5 bases clipped from V and 3 bases from J, the junction kept 11 bases outside the gene matches. CDR3 protein: CASSPWLGGGDYEQYF. CDR3 coding DNA: TGTGCCAGCAGCCCCTGGCTTGGCGGGGGGGACTACGAGCAGTACTTC.

The chain links TRBV13 to TRBJ2-7; 10 positions agree with TRBD2. From germline, CDR1 is PRHDT and CDR2 FYEKMQ (reference sequence). The CDR3 has 16 amino acids. The J segment lost 2 bases and the V segment lost 5 bases, leaving 9 bases of the junction unmatched. The CDR3 protein is CASSRDRSGRAYEQYF. As DNA, the CDR3 is TGTGCCAGCAGCCGGGACCGAAGCGGGAGGGCCTACGAGCAGTACTTC.

Only a few counts were recorded for this clone. V and J are TRBV7-9 and TRBJ2-5, with D possibly being TRBD1 (5 bases). V lost 2 bases to trimming and J lost 2 bases, with 9 bases between them. The CDR3 extends over 14 amino acids. Germline V gives CDR1 SEHNR, CDR2 FQNEAQ (reference sequence). In DNA, the CDR3 is TGTGCCAGCAGCTTACTGACAGTACAAGAGACCCAGTACTTC. Residues: CASSLLTVQETQYF.

The CDR3 reads CASTLGGALGKNIQYF. The CDR3, as DNA: TGTGCCAGTACCCTCGGGGGGGCGCTGGGCAAAAACATTCAGTACTTC. The V call is TRBV19, the J call TRBJ2-4, with 8 nucleotides matching TRBD2. The CDR3 spans 16 residues. Germline V lookup: CDR1 LNHDA, CDR2 SQIVND (reference sequence). V dropped 7 bases and J dropped 3; count of bases not matched to a gene: 11.

This clone was recorded only once. The J gene is TRBJ2-2, the V gene TRBV7-9, with D perhaps matching TRBD1 (6 bases). Germline-derived CDR1 and CDR2 are SEHNR and FQNEAQ (reference sequence). The V end was cut by 5 bases, the J end by 4 bases, with 14 bases between. The CDR3 extends over 15 amino acids. CDR3 bases: TGTGCCAGCAGCACCGGGGTGACAGGCACCGGGGAGCTGTTTTTT. Protein sequence: CASSTGVTGTGELFF.

This clone was recorded at least ten times. The chain uses TRBV7-9 and TRBJ2-2; D is ambiguous. Germline CDR1 SEHNR, CDR2 FQNEAQ (reference sequence). Trimming stripped 6 bases from V and 5 bases from J, with 19 bases between. CDR3 length: 16 residues. CDR3 in DNA: TGTGCCAGCAGGACCGAACCTAGAGGCTGGACCGGGGAGCTGTTTTTT. Translated, it gives CASRTEPRGWTGELFF.

This rearrangement joins TRBV29-1 to TRBJ1-1, with D uncertain. CDR1 and CDR2 from the germline V gene are SQVTM and ANQGSEA. The CDR3 runs 16 residues. V lost 7 bases and J 4 bases, leaving 25 bases between the germline ends. CDR3 in amino acids: CSGETLTFGVSTEAFF. The CDR3 DNA follows: TGCAGCGGCGAAACCCTAACGTTCGGGGTTAGCACTGAAGCTTTCTTT. Supplemented by reference TRBV29-1 and TRBJ1-1, the full variable domain reads SAVISQKPSRDICQRGTSLTIQCQVDSQVTMMFWYRQQPGQSLTLIATANQGSEATYESGFVIDKFPISRPNLTFSTLTVSNMSPEDSSIYLCSGETLTFGVSTEAFFGQGTRLTVV.

The CDR3, as DNA: TGCAGCGCACTCCGGGACTATAGCTCCTACGAGCAGTACTTC. Amino acids: CSALRDYSSYEQYF. The chain joins TRBV29-1 to TRBJ2-7, with TRBD2 matching over 7 bases. The CDR3 spans 14 residues. The germline V gene has CDR1 SQVTM and CDR2 ANQGSEA. The junction had 9 bases not matched to a gene; V was cut back by 7 bases and J by 0 bases.

The V and J genes are TRBV6-5 and TRBJ1-1, with 9 nucleotides matching TRBD1. Germline V CDR1 and CDR2: MNHEY, SVGAGI. Trimming took 3 bases from V and 6 from J; bases not matched to a gene: 5. This CDR3 has 14 residues. The CDR3 reads CASSYTGQGAEAFF. The CDR3, as DNA: TGTGCCAGCAGTTATACGGGACAGGGAGCTGAAGCTTTCTTT.

The J gene is TRBJ1-4, the V gene TRBV5-1; D is possibly TRBD1 (6 bases). The CDR3 is 14 amino acids. Germline assignment: CDR1 SGHRS and CDR2 YFSETQ. Trimming took 6 bases from V and 7 from J, leaving 16 bases between them. CDR3 in amino acids: CASNRGGRSEKLFF. CDR3 bases: TGCGCCAGCAATCGCGGGGGCCGGAGTGAAAAACTGTTTTTT.

The J gene is TRBJ1-5, the V gene TRBV6-9; D call uncertain. Germline V gene data show CDR1 as MNHGY and CDR2 as SVAAGI. V was trimmed by 2 bases and J by 4 bases, leaving 12 bases between them. This CDR3 spans 15 amino acids. In nucleotides, the CDR3 is TGTGCCAGCAGTTATCTACGGCGGAAGAATCAGCCCCAGCATTTT. Its translation: CASSYLRRKNQPQHF.

The V and J genes are TRBV5-4 and TRBJ2-1; TRBD1 matches at 11 bases. Germline V gene data show CDR1 as SGHNT and CDR2 as YYREEE (reference sequence). The V and J ends lost 2 bases and 9 bases, in that order; junction bases with no gene match: 4. The length of the CDR3 is 14 residues. CDR3 protein: CASSFGTGGGEQFF. For the CDR3, the DNA is TGTGCCAGCAGCTTCGGGACAGGGGGGGGTGAGCAGTTCTTC.

The V gene is TRBV28, the J gene TRBJ2-2; D unresolved. V was shortened by 4 bases and J by 5 bases, with 8 bases between the two germline ends. The CDR3 loop spans 13 amino acids. Germline V gene data show CDR1 as MDHEN and CDR2 as SYDVKM. The CDR3 nucleotides are TGTGCCAGCAGTTCCGAGGAGACCGGGGAGCTGTTTTTT. Amino acid sequence: CASSSEETGELFF.

This clone was counted ten times or more. The V gene is TRBV30, the J gene TRBJ1-3, with TRBD1 identical over 9 bases. The germline V gene encodes CDR1 GTSNPN and CDR2 SVGIG (reference sequence). V lost 7 bases to trimming and J lost 6 bases; unmatched junction nucleotides: 10. This CDR3 has 14 amino acids. The CDR3 nucleotides are TGTGCCTTGTCCCGGGACAGGGCTGTAAACACCATATATTTT. Protein sequence: CALSRDRAVNTIYF.